A selection of T cell receptor beta chains follows, all from one sample in a study of shared clonotypes between healthy human individuals. The assay was immunoSEQ multiplex PCR, and TCRdb's table has in-frame clones only and misses some. The sample consists of fewer than 3 million clones, 85% to 95% of them appearing once. Sequenced: naive CD4+ T cells from PBMCs. All receptors derive from a man aged 18 to 35 in good health. Some clones in this sample may be carry-over from other donors' samples. Each CDR3 is given with its conserved first and last residue. A D gene is named only where the DNA matches it firmly. Not all rows give a size; the values are once, few, many and, for expanded clones, a class.

CDR3nt | CDR3aa | d_gene | j_gene | abundance | v_gene
TGTGCCAGCAGCTCCACCCTCCCCGGGACAGGGTTGAATGAGCAGTTCTTC | CASSSTLPGTGLNEQFF | TRBD1 | TRBJ2-1 | once | TRBV11-2
TGTGCCAGCAGCTCAGTAGGGGCCCAAGAGACCCAGTACTTC | CASSSVGAQETQYF | . | TRBJ2-5 | . | TRBV25-1
TGCAGCTCGAACACAGGGGTTGAAGCTTTCTTT | CSSNTGVEAFF | TRBD1 | TRBJ1-1 | once | TRBV29-1
TGTGCCAGCAGCTTATGGGGTGACTCCTACAATGAGCAGTTCTTC | CASSLWGDSYNEQFF | . | TRBJ2-1 | . | TRBV7-9
TGTGCCAGCAGCGTAGTAGCGTTCGGGGCCACTGAAGCTTTCTTT | CASSVVAFGATEAFF | . | TRBJ1-1 | once | TRBV9
TGTGCCAGCAGTGACAGGGGGGTCTTCGGTAACTATGGCTACACCTTC | CASSDRGVFGNYGYTF | TRBD1 | TRBJ1-2 | . | TRBV28
TGTGCCAGTAGTATGGGCAATCAAGAGACCCAGTACTTC | CASSMGNQETQYF | . | TRBJ2-5 | . | TRBV19
TGCGCCAGCAGCCCGGGGTACGGGAACGCCGAGGGCTACACCTTC | CASSPGYGNAEGYTF | . | TRBJ1-2 | . | TRBV4-1
TGTGCCAGCAGCGAACCGGGGGTGCGGGACTACAGGACCCAGTACTTC | CASSEPGVRDYRTQYF | TRBD2 | TRBJ2-5 | . | TRBV7-9
TGTGCCAGCAGTTCTCGATGGGGCAATGAGCAGTTCTTC | CASSSRWGNEQFF | . | TRBJ2-1 | . | TRBV6-6